A single sample is the source of the 17 T cell receptor beta chains below, sequenced in a study of blood T cell repertoires in COVID-19. Libraries were prepared by immunoSEQ multiplex PCR; TCRdb keeps only in-frame clonotypes and omits some of them. This sample has about 99,000 clones; over 65% occur once, and the top ten carry approximately 26%. The sequencing input was peripheral blood. The receptors come from a man between 60 and 75 years old with acute or convalescent COVID-19.

V and J are TRBV9 and TRBJ2-3; D possibly corresponds to TRBD2 (6 bases). The length of the CDR3 is 17 residues. Per germline, CDR1 SGDLS and CDR2 YYNGEE. V lost 0 bases, J lost 3 bases, and 17 bases lay in between. CDR3 nucleotides: TGTGCCAGCAGCGTAGCCCCTGGCGGGATGATAACAGATACGCAGTATTTT. It codes for CASSVAPGGMITDTQYF. The full variable domain, completed using reference TRBV9 and TRBJ2-3, is DSGVTQTPKHLITATGQRVTLRCSPRSGDLSVYWYQQSLDQGLQFLIQYYNGEERAKGNILERFSAQQFPDLHSELNLSSLELGDSALYFCASSVAPGGMITDTQYFGPGTRLTVL.

The table lists this clone with a few counts. The V gene is TRBV10-1, the J gene TRBJ1-5; maybe TRBD1 (6 bases). Trimming shortened V by 3 bases and J by 5 bases, and 8 bases separated the two germline ends. The length of the CDR3 is 13 residues. CDR1 is WNHNN and CDR2 is SYGVQD in the germline V gene (reference sequence). CDR3 protein: CASSEQGYQPQHF. The CDR3 region has the DNA TGCGCCAGCAGTGAACAGGGTTATCAGCCCCAGCATTTT.

This clone was seen only once. The chain employs TRBV24-1 and TRBJ1-5, with TRBD1 matching over 7 bases. CDR3 length: 14 residues. With V trimmed by 10 bases and J by 1 base, 6 bases remained unmatched. Germline V gene sequence: CDR1 KGHDR, CDR2 SFDVKD. CDR3 bases: TGTGCCACAGGCCCCAGGGGGAGCAATCAGCCCCAGCATTTT. It specifies CATGPRGSNQPQHF.

V gene TRBV6-4 combines with J gene TRBJ2-1, with 11 bases that match TRBD2. CDR1 and CDR2 from the germline V gene are MRHNA and SNTAGT. Losses at the gene ends were 0 bases for V and 9 bases for J; bases not matched to a gene: 7. The CDR3 is 16 residues long. The CDR3 sequence is CASSDSGSGRAGEQFF. DNA for the CDR3: TGTGCCAGCAGTGACTCCGGTAGCGGGAGGGCCGGTGAGCAGTTCTTC.

The DNA of the CDR3 is TGTGCCAGCAGTTCACCCGGGACAGGGGGCTACGAGCAGTACTTC. It specifies CASSSPGTGGYEQYF. The J gene is TRBJ2-7, the V gene TRBV28, with TRBD1 identical over 11 bases. After removal of 4 bases from V and 3 bases from J, the junction contained 5 bases not matched to a gene. Germline CDR1 and CDR2: MDHEN and SYDVKM. This CDR3 is built from 15 residues.

The chain links TRBV7-9 to TRBJ2-7; TRBD2 aligns across 7 bases. Germline V gives CDR1 SEHNR, CDR2 FQNEAQ (reference sequence). J gave up 3 bases and V 4 bases, and 6 bases lay outside the gene matches. This CDR3 has 14 residues. The DNA for the CDR3 is TGTGCCAGCAGCTCCGGGGGGTGGCTCTACGAGCAGTACTTC. Translating gives CASSSGGWLYEQYF. Variable domain in full (rest from reference TRBV7-9 and TRBJ2-7): DTGVSQNPRHKITKRGQNVTFRCDPISEHNRLYWYRQTLGQGPEFLTYFQNEAQLEKSRLLSDRFSAERPKGSFSTLEIQRTEQGDSAMYLCASSSGGWLYEQYFGPGTRLTVT.

The chain employs TRBV5-4 and TRBJ1-1; tentative D call: TRBD1 (5 bases). This CDR3 contains 17 residues. V was shortened by 4 bases and J by 1 base, with 20 bases between the two germline ends. CDR1 and CDR2 (germline): SGHNT, YYREEE (reference sequence). In nucleotides, the CDR3 is TGTGCCAGCAGCCCCGGGGGGGAGTTGTTCTCGAACACTGAAGCTTTCTTT. It is translated as CASSPGGELFSNTEAFF.

This rearrangement joins TRBV19 to TRBJ2-3, with 8 nucleotides matching TRBD1. The V and J ends lost 6 bases and 7 bases, in that order; junction bases with no gene match: 9. The CDR3 loop spans 14 amino acids. The germline gives CDR1 LNHDA, CDR2 SQIVND (reference sequence). CDR3 sequence (DNA): TGTGCCAGTAGCCCGGGCCAGGGGGCTCATACGCAGTATTTT. Translated: CASSPGQGAHTQYF.

The chain employs TRBV28 and TRBJ1-5; TRBD1 aligns across 7 bases. There are 13 residues in the CDR3. J gave up 5 bases and V 7 bases, and 5 bases lay outside the gene matches. Germline CDR1 and CDR2: MDHEN and SYDVKM. CDR3 bases: TGTGCCAGCAAGGAGGGGGCGCATCAGCCCCAGCATTTT. Protein: CASKEGAHQPQHF.

The chain links TRBV20-1 to TRBJ1-2; 7 bases map to TRBD1. CDR3 length: 15 amino acids. Germline CDR1 reads DFQATT; CDR2 reads SNEGSKA (reference sequence). Losses at the gene ends were 3 bases for V and 0 bases for J; bases not matched to a gene: 7. The CDR3, as DNA: TGCAGTGCTAGTCCGGGACAGCAATCTAACTATGGCTACACCTTC. Translating it yields CSASPGQQSNYGYTF.

The chain is built from TRBV20-1 and TRBJ2-1; weak D call: TRBD1 (5 bases). This CDR3 comprises 11 residues. V lost 6 bases and J lost 7, with 10 bases in between. The V gene's germline CDR1 is DFQATT and CDR2 SNEGSKA (reference sequence). The CDR3 DNA reads TGCAGTGCCCAGGGTGGGAATGAGCAGTTCTTC. Its protein product is CSAQGGNEQFF.

This chain uses TRBV2 with TRBJ1-6; TRBD1 agrees at 8 bases. This CDR3 spans 13 amino acids. V shed 8 bases and J 10 bases; nucleotides not matched to a gene: 7. The V gene's germline CDR1 is SNHLY and CDR2 FYNNEI. The CDR3 is CASQGARDSPLHF. The CDR3 nucleotides are TGTGCCAGCCAGGGGGCTAGGGACTCACCCCTCCACTTT.

The chain carries TRBV5-4 and TRBJ2-7; TRBD1 matches 9 bases. CDR3 length: 13 amino acids. V was pared by 0 bases and J by 6 bases, with 1 base of the junction left unmatched. CDR1 SGHNT and CDR2 YYREEE come from the germline V gene (reference sequence). The CDR3 coding sequence is TGTGCCAGCAGCTTGGACAGGGGGCGCGAGCAGTACGTC. It is translated as CASSLDRGREQYV.

The chain couples TRBV18 to TRBJ1-4; D not resolved. There are 14 residues in the CDR3. The germline V and J ends were trimmed by 6 bases and 0 bases, with 8 bases remaining between them. The V gene's germline CDR1 is KGHSH and CDR2 LQKENI. The CDR3 DNA is TGTGCCAGCTCCTCCACAACAACTAATGAAAAACTGTTTTTT. It codes for CASSSTTTNEKLFF.

This chain links TRBV5-1 with TRBJ2-1, with 11 nucleotides matching TRBD1. J lost 8 bases, V lost 10 bases, and 14 bases had no gene match. Germline CDR1 and CDR2: SGHRS and YFSETQ. The CDR3 contains 15 residues. CDR3 bases: TGCGCCGGCTCCCCCGGGACAGGGGGTAGGTATGAGCAGTTCTTC. Residues: CAGSPGTGGRYEQFF.

V usage is TRBV10-3 and J usage is TRBJ2-7; 7 bases fit TRBD2. The CDR3 covers 21 residues. The trim removed 0 bases at V and 1 base at J, leaving 21 bases unmatched. The germline V gene has CDR1 ENHRY and CDR2 SYGVKD. The CDR3 DNA sequence: TGTGCCATCAGTGAGTCTAGGATCTGGATCGGGGGGACTCAGGGATCCTACGAGCAGTACTTC. Its protein is CAISESRIWIGGTQGSYEQYF.

The rearrangement links TRBV19 to TRBJ2-7; TRBD2 aligns across 8 bases. The CDR3 has 16 amino acids. The J segment lost 1 base and the V segment lost 4 bases, leaving 9 bases of the junction unmatched. CDR1 is LNHDA, CDR2 SQIVND, per germline (reference sequence). This CDR3 reads CASSKPSGSISYEQYF. DNA of the CDR3: TGTGCCAGTAGTAAACCAAGCGGGAGCATTTCCTACGAGCAGTACTTC. The whole variable domain, filled in from reference TRBV19 and TRBJ2-7, reads DGGITQSPKYLFRKEGQNVTLSCEQNLNHDAMYWYRQDPGQGLRLIYYSQIVNDFQKGDIAEGYSVSREKKESFPLTVTSAQKNPTAFYLCASSKPSGSISYEQYFGPGTRLTVT.